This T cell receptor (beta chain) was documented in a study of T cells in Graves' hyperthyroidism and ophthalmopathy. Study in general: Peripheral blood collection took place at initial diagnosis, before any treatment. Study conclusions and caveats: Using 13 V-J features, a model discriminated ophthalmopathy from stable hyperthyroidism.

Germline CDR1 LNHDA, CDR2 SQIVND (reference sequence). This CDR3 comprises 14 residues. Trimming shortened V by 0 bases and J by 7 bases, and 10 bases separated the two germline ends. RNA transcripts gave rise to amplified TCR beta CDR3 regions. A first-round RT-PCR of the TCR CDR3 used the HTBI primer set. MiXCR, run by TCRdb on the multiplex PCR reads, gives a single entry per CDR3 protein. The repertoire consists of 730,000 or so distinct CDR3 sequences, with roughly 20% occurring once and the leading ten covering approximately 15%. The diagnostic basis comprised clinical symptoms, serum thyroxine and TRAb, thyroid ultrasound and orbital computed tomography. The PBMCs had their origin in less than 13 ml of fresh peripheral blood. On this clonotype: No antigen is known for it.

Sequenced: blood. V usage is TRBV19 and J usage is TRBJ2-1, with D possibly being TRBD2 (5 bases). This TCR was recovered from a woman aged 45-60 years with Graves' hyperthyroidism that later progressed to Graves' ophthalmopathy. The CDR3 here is CASSIEAVFNEQFF. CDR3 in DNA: TGTGCCAGTAGTATAGAAGCGGTATTTAATGAGCAGTTCTTC.